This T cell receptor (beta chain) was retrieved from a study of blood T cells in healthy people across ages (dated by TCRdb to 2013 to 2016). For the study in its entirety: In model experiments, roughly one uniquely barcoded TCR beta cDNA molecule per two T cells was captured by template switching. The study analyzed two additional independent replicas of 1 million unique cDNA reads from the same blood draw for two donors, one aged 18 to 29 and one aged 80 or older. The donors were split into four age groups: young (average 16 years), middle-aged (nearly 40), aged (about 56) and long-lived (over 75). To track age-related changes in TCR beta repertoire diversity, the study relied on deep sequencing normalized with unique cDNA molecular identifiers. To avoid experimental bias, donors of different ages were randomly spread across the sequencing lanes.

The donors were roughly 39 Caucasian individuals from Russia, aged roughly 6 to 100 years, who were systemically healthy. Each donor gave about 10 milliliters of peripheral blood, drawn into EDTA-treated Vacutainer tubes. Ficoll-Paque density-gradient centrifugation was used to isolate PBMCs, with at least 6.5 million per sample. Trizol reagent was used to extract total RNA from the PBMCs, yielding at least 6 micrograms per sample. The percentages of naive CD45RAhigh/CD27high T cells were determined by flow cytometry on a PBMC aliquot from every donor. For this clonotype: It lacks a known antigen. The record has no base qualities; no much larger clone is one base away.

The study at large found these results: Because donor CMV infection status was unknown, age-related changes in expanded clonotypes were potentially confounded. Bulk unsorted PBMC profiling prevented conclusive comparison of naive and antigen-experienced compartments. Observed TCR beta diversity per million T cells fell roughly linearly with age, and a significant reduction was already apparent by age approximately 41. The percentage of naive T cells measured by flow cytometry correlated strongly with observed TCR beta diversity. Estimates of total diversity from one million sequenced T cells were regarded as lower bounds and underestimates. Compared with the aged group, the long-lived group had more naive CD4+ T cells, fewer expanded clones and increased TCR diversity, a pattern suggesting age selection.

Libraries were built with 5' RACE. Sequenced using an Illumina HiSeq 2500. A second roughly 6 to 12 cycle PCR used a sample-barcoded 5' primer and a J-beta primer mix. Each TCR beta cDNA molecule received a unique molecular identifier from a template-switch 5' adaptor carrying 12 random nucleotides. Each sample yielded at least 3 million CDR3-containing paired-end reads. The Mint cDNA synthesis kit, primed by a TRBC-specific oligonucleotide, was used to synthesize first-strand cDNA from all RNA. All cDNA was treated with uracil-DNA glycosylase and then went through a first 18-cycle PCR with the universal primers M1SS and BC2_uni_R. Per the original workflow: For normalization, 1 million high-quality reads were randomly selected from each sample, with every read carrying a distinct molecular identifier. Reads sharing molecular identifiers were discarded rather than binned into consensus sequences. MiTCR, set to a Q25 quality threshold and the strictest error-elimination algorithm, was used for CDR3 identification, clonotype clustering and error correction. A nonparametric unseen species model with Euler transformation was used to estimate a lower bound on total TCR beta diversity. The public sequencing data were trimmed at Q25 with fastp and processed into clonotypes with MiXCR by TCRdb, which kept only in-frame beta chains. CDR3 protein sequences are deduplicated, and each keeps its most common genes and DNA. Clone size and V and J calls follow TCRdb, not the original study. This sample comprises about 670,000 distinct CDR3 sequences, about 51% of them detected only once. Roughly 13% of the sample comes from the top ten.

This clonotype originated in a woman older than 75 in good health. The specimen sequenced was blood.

This receptor has the CDR3 CASSLVPGPVARFF. The sequenced DNA: TGTGCCAGCAGCTTAGTTCCGGGCCCCGTGGCACGGTTCTTC. The chain is made from TRBV7-8 and TRBJ2-1, with no confident D gene call. V gives up 1 base and J gives up 15 bases, and the segment between their germline ends measures 19 bases. The CDR3 runs 14 amino acids, cysteine and phenylalanine included. Of the read, only the CDR3 DNA is kept; its 42 bases are in frame from base 1. The CDR1 and CDR2 encoded by the germline V gene are SGHVS and FQNEAQ.